This T cell receptor (beta chain) originates from a study of blood T cell repertoires in COVID-19. About the study: From the United States, Italy and Spain came samples of acute and convalescent COVID-19. From T cells, B-cell-depleted T cells, or PBMCs came the material, which was cDNA or gDNA.

The trim removed 5 bases at V and 2 bases at J, leaving 8 bases unmatched. The CDR3 has 15 amino acids. Germline V lookup: CDR1 SEHNR, CDR2 FQNEAQ (reference sequence). In the authors' methods: Reference gene primers were amplified, and this amplification served to estimate nucleated cell counts. This table comes from immunoSEQ multiplex PCR, and its TCRdb copy is limited to in-frame clones, with some not included. That table is the source of V, J and clone size, and D and trimming were worked out from the DNA. The table includes some 150,000 clones, around nine tenths detected once. The chain is built from TRBV7-9 and TRBJ1-1; 7 bases map to TRBD1. This clonotype originated in a human donor in a cohort sampled during active COVID-19. Source material: peripheral blood. CDR3 sequence reads: CASSLTGTRNTEAFF. CDR3 coding DNA: TGTGCCAGCAGCCTGACAGGGACGAGAAACACTGAAGCTTTCTTT.